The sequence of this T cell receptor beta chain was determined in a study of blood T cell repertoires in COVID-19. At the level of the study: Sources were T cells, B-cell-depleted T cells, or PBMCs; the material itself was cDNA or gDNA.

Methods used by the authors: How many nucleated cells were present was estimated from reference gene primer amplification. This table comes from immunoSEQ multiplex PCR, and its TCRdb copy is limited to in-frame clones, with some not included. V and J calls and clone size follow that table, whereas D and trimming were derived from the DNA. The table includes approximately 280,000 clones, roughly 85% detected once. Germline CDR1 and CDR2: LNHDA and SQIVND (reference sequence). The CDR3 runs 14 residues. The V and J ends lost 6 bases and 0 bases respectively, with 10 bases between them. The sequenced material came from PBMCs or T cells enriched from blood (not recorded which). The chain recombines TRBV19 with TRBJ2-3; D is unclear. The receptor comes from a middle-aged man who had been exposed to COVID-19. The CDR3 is CASSTQASTDTQYF. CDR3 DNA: TGTGCCAGTAGCACCCAGGCAAGCACAGATACGCAGTATTTT.